A selection of T cell receptor beta chains follows, all from one sample in a study of graft-versus-host responses after intestinal transplantation. Data came from immunoSEQ multiplex PCR; TCRdb stores just in-frame clones and leaves some out. In the table there are under 90,000 clones, around 89% of which are singletons. No antigen is known for these receptors. Sequences were derived from unstimulated CD8+ T cells sorted from spleen or lymph node cells, sampled before transplant. The receptors stem from a human donor who was the organ donor for an intestinal transplant. CDR3s include the opening cysteine and the closing phenylalanine or tryptophan.

v_call cdr3_aa
TRBV10-1 CASSSGTGPGEREKLFF
TRBV27 CASSLGGDYGYTF
TRBV7-8 CASSFTGGRDNEQFF
TRBV15 CATSRGTSGYNEQFF
TRBV5-8 CASSVEADSNQPQHF
TRBV14 CASSQDGWDLFGNTIYF
TRBV2 CASSPQGGATKNIQYF
TRBV15 CATSDTQGIYGYTF
TRBV14 CASSLPGGNEQFF
TRBV28 CASSFLSSYNEQFF
TRBV7-7 CASTSLGRAYGYTF
TRBV7-3 CASRSGESDETQYF
TRBV5-6 CASSDSYTEAFF
TRBV4-3 CASSQDQDTYYGYTF
TRBV13 CASSLQGGDTDTQYF
TRBV28 CASSHTGGTGELFF
TRBV6-5 CASSYLMSSLNEQFF
TRBV13 CASSYDRGGEKLFF
TRBV6-5 CASSYRDSGNTIYF
TRBV4-2 CASSLRTGQGTEAFF
TRBV6-1 CASGRDRVNTEAFF
TRBV6-5 CASTPGGTPGGEQFF
TRBV10-3 CAISGGQGRRGKETQYF
TRBV7-6 CASSFEGGYNEQFF
TRBV29-1 CSVERTGGRTEAFF
TRBV4-1 CASSTGQGNEKLFF
TRBV2 CATPGTNTEAFF
TRBV4-1 CASSQDRGVGTEAFF
TRBV28 CASSLGTARSSYNEQFF
TRBV10-3 CAISESRTAISYNEQFF
TRBV4-1 CASSYLGQGATSTEAFF
TRBV9 CASSVVAASYGYTF
TRBV5-1 CASSYSGGAKDTQYF
TRBV27 CASSYYSNQPQHF
TRBV7-9 CASSLAGTGSGYTF
TRBV6-5 CASSSGQALYGYTF
TRBV6-4 CASSEDNNQPQHF
TRBV27 CASSFRGQGVGQPQHF